The entry that follows covers one TCR beta chain sequence. As processed by the authors: From reference gene primer amplification, estimates of nucleated cell counts were derived. Libraries were prepared by immunoSEQ multiplex PCR; TCRdb keeps only in-frame clonotypes and omits some of them. That table supplies the V and J calls and clone size; D and trimming were determined from the DNA. The table has a few hundred thousand clones, less than 85% seen once. Between the trimmed V and J ends, which lost 3 bases and 5 bases, there was a span of 14 bases. Looked up from germline, CDR1 is SGHTA and CDR2 is FQGNSA. The CDR3 consists of 15 residues. The sample belongs to a study of blood T cell repertoires in COVID-19. Whole-study context: Samples of COVID-19 (acute and convalescent) were obtained from the United States, Italy and Spain. T cells, B-cell-depleted T cells, or PBMCs provided the cDNA or gDNA that served as material.

The J gene is TRBJ2-1, the V gene TRBV7-2, with a weak D call TRBD1 (5 bases). Source material: peripheral blood. The sequence was collected from a woman aged 70-85 years with acute or convalescent COVID-19. Written as DNA, the CDR3 is TGTGCCAGCAGCTTGTTAGGGGCTCTTAACAATGAGCAGTTCTTC. Protein: CASSLLGALNNEQFF.